A single sample is the source of the 18 T cell receptor beta chains below, sequenced in a study of CD8+ T cells in alopecia areata. Treatment given: oral pan-JAK inhibitor, 5-10 mg twice daily. cDNA reverse transcribed from extracted RNA served as the sequencing template. The protocol was immunoSEQ multiplex PCR, while the TCRdb copy is restricted to in-frame clones and leaves out a portion. The sample consists of nearly 95,000 clones, just over 70% of them appearing once. This specimen consisted of CD8+ T cells sorted from blood, obtained at week 44, from a patient treated with tofacitinib. Every receptor here comes from a human donor with alopecia areata.

This CDR3 is CSVWDRASLGTYEQYF. In DNA form, the CDR3 reads TGCAGCGTTTGGGACAGGGCCAGCCTCGGTACCTACGAGCAGTACTTC. This chain links TRBV29-1 with TRBJ2-7; TRBD1 matches 9 bases. Germline V lookup: CDR1 SQVTM, CDR2 ANQGSEA. The V segment lost 5 bases and the J segment 2 bases; nucleotides outside the gene matches: 13. The CDR3 covers 16 residues.

The CDR3 sequence is CASSLSSQNTEAFF. CDR3 in DNA: TGCGCCAGCAGCTTAAGCAGTCAGAACACTGAAGCTTTCTTT. The J gene is TRBJ1-1, the V gene TRBV5-1; D ambiguous. The germline CDR1 and CDR2 sequences are SGHRS and YFSETQ. V lost 2 bases to trimming and J lost 1 base, with 9 bases between them. CDR3 size: 14 residues.

The chain has TRBV19 and TRBJ1-2, with D tentatively TRBD1 (5 bases). The CDR3 is 14 amino acids. The germline V gene has CDR1 LNHDA and CDR2 SQIVND (reference sequence). The ends were cut back, 0 bases at V and 8 bases at J, with 13 bases in the middle. The CDR3 DNA reads TGTGCCAGTAGTATAGATACAGGTAAAGAAGGCTACACCTTC. Translating gives CASSIDTGKEGYTF.

On this clone: One end of the junction does not line up with germline, which may come from a read error. The gene calls are TRBV5-6 and TRBJ2-1; 10 positions agree with TRBD1. The V gene's germline CDR1 is SGHDT and CDR2 YYEEEE. This CDR3 is built from 12 residues. CDR3 region: CASRLGTGTGVF. The CDR3 region has the DNA TGTGCCAGCAGATTGGGGACCGGGACAGGGGTCTTC.

The CDR3 sequence: CSVEDLGETGGRYGYTF. As DNA, the CDR3 is TGCAGCGTTGAAGATCTTGGGGAGACAGGGGGAAGGTATGGCTACACCTTC. V gene TRBV29-1 combines with J gene TRBJ1-2; 9 nucleotides agree with TRBD1. Trimming removed 0 bases from V and 5 bases from J; junction bases left unmatched: 13. CDR3 length: 17 residues. CDR1 and CDR2 (germline): SQVTM, ANQGSEA.

The chain couples TRBV7-2 to TRBJ2-7; possibly TRBD2 for D (5 bases). The CDR3 is 15 amino acids. The V gene's germline CDR1 is SGHTA and CDR2 FQGNSA. V was pared by 3 bases and J by 2 bases, with 14 bases between. CDR3 bases: TGTGCCAGCAGCTTTTCCGGGGTAAGGCCCTACGAGCAGTACTTC. Translating gives CASSFSGVRPYEQYF. The full variable domain, rest sourced from reference TRBV7-2 and TRBJ2-7, is GAGVSQSPSNKVTEKGKDVELRCDPISGHTALYWYRQSLGQGLEFLIYFQGNSAPDKSGLPSDRFSAERTGGSVSTLTIQRTQQEDSAVYLCASSFSGVRPYEQYFGPGTRLTVT.

The V gene is TRBV6-5, the J gene TRBJ1-2; TRBD1 matches 11 bases. The CDR3 runs to 13 residues. From germline, CDR1 is MNHEY and CDR2 SVGAGI. The V and J ends lost 2 bases and 8 bases, in that order; junction bases with no gene match: 1. The CDR3 sequence is CASSYGTGGGYTF. The DNA for the CDR3 is TGTGCCAGCAGTTACGGGACAGGGGGAGGCTACACCTTC.

The V call is TRBV29-1, the J call TRBJ2-2; 10 bases agree with TRBD2. V lost 5 bases and J lost 0; bases outside the gene matches: 6. CDR3 size: 16 residues. The germline V gene has CDR1 SQVTM and CDR2 ANQGSEA. The CDR3 is CSVYGLAVANTGELFF. The CDR3 DNA reads TGCAGCGTTTACGGACTAGCGGTCGCGAACACCGGGGAGCTGTTTTTT.

CDR3 sequence (DNA): TGTGCCAGCAGTCAGGACAGGGGGAAAGATGGCTACACCTTC. This codes for CASSQDRGKDGYTF. This chain connects TRBV2 to TRBJ1-2, with 10 bases identical to TRBD1. The CDR3 runs to 14 residues. With 5 bases clipped from V and 6 bases from J, the junction kept 6 bases outside the gene matches. CDR1 is SNHLY and CDR2 is FYNNEI in the germline V gene. The full variable domain, in which reference TRBV2 and TRBJ1-2 provide the parts outside the CDR3, is EPEVTQTPSHQVTQMGQEVILRCVPISNHLYFYWYRQILGQKVEFLVSFYNNEISEKSEIFDDQFSVERPDGSNFTLKIRSTKLEDSAMYFCASSQDRGKDGYTFGSGTRLTVV.

This clone appeared once. CDR3 nucleotides: TGTGCCAGCAGCCCCGCACTAGCGGGGGGGCCTAGCACAGATACGCAGTATTTT. Translation: CASSPALAGGPSTDTQYF. This chain links TRBV7-6 with TRBJ2-3, with TRBD2 identical over 13 bases. The ends lost 5 bases at V and 0 bases at J; junction bases unmatched: 8. The CDR3 totals 18 residues. Germline V gene data show CDR1 as SGHVS and CDR2 as FNYEAQ.

V usage is TRBV5-6 and J usage is TRBJ1-6; no clear D. From germline, CDR1 is SGHDT and CDR2 YYEEEE. With 4 bases removed from V and 7 bases from J, the gap between germline ends came to 9 bases. CDR3 size: 13 residues. In DNA form, the CDR3 reads TGTGCCAGCAGCCCACTAGTGAATTCACCCCTCCACTTT. Translating gives CASSPLVNSPLHF.

The rearrangement links TRBV7-9 to TRBJ2-3, with D possibly being TRBD2 (5 bases). V was trimmed by 5 bases and J by 6 bases, leaving 12 bases between them. The germline CDR1 and CDR2 sequences are SEHNR and FQNEAQ (reference sequence). The CDR3 covers 13 residues. DNA of the CDR3: TGTGCCAGCAGCCCGCCAGGACTGGATACGCAGTATTTT. It codes for CASSPPGLDTQYF.

The gene calls are TRBV15 and TRBJ1-4; a weak D match, TRBD1 (5 bases). The CDR3 is 15 residues long. In germline, CDR1 is LNHNV, CDR2 YYDKDF (reference sequence). The V and J ends lost 1 base and 3 bases respectively, with 9 bases between them. The CDR3 DNA sequence: TGTGCCACCAGCAGAGTTGGGACGGCTAATGAAAAACTGTTTTTT. Its translation: CATSRVGTANEKLFF.

The chain recombines TRBV27 with TRBJ1-1; D ambiguous. CDR3 length equals 13 residues. CDR1 is MNHEY and CDR2 is SMNVEV in the germline V gene (reference sequence). V was shortened by 2 bases and J by 4 bases, with 8 bases between the two germline ends. The CDR3, as DNA: TGTGCCAGCAGTTTACTCGAGGGCACTGAAGCTTTCTTT. Its protein product is CASSLLEGTEAFF.

The chain combines TRBV5-1 with TRBJ2-5; weak D call: TRBD2 (5 bases). This CDR3 has 15 residues. Germline assignment: CDR1 SGHRS and CDR2 YFSETQ. V was pared by 0 bases and J by 1 base, with 10 bases between. The CDR3 DNA reads as TGCGCCAGCAGCTTGGGGGGAGCCACCCAAGAGACCCAGTACTTC. Its translation: CASSLGGATQETQYF.

V usage is TRBV2 and J usage is TRBJ2-7; D is possibly TRBD1 (6 bases). Germline CDR1 SNHLY, CDR2 FYNNEI. The CDR3 runs to 14 residues. Deletions cut 4 bases from V and 3 bases from J, with 13 bases between. CDR3 sequence (DNA): TGTGCCAGCAGTGGTCCAGGGGACCACTACGAGCAGTACTTC. It yields the protein CASSGPGDHYEQYF.

This clone showed up just a few times. V gene TRBV11-2 combines with J gene TRBJ2-1; 7 nucleotides match TRBD1. CDR3 length: 15 residues. Germline values: CDR1 SGHAT, CDR2 FQNNGV. The trim removed 6 bases at V and 6 bases at J, leaving 11 bases unmatched. For the CDR3, the DNA is TGTGCCAGCAGTCTTCATCCAGACAGGGCCAATGAGCAGTTCTTC. It encodes CASSLHPDRANEQFF.

In its sample, this clone was seen a few times. The J gene is TRBJ2-7, the V gene TRBV5-6; the D gene is possibly TRBD2 (5 bases). The DNA matches TRBJ2-5 better at its end, which makes the J call doubtful. Germline values: CDR1 SGHDT, CDR2 YYEEEE. The CDR3 loop spans 14 amino acids. CDR3 in amino acids: CASSFRGPQETQYF. The CDR3 coding sequence is TGTGCCAGCAGCTTTCGAGGGCCCCAAGAGACCCAGTACTTC.